The 2 T cell receptor beta chains below were found in one sample sequenced in a study of cytomegalovirus exposure and HLA in healthy donors. 60 Vbeta and 13 Jbeta primers were used in PCR. Profiling relied on immunoSEQ multiplex PCR, and the TCRdb table lists in-frame clones only, not all of them. The table includes over 140,000 clones, more than 75% detected once. Sequencing was performed on PBMCs. The receptors originated from a man between 45 and 60 years old in good health and CMV-seronegative.

The chain carries TRBV19 and TRBJ1-1; possible D gene TRBD1, 5 bases. Germline CDR1 and CDR2: LNHDA and SQIVND (reference sequence). There are 13 residues in the CDR3. Trimming took 3 bases from V and 1 from J, leaving 6 bases between them. CDR3 sequence (DNA): TGTGCCAGTAGTATGACAGAGAACACTGAAGCTTTCTTT. It specifies CASSMTENTEAFF. The full variable domain, rest sourced from reference TRBV19 and TRBJ1-1, is DGGITQSPKYLFRKEGQNVTLSCEQNLNHDAMYWYRQDPGQGLRLIYYSQIVNDFQKGDIAEGYSVSREKKESFPLTVTSAQKNPTAFYLCASSMTENTEAFFGQGTRLTVV.

This clone has just one count. The J gene is TRBJ2-7, the V gene TRBV27; tentative D call: TRBD2 (7 bases). Germline lookup yields CDR1 MNHEY and CDR2 SMNVEV (reference sequence). Trimming stripped 3 bases from V and 1 base from J, with 13 bases between. This CDR3 has 15 amino acids. The chain's CDR3 is CASSFRGAQSYEQYF. The CDR3 DNA follows: TGTGCCAGCAGTTTCCGGGGGGCTCAATCCTACGAGCAGTACTTC.